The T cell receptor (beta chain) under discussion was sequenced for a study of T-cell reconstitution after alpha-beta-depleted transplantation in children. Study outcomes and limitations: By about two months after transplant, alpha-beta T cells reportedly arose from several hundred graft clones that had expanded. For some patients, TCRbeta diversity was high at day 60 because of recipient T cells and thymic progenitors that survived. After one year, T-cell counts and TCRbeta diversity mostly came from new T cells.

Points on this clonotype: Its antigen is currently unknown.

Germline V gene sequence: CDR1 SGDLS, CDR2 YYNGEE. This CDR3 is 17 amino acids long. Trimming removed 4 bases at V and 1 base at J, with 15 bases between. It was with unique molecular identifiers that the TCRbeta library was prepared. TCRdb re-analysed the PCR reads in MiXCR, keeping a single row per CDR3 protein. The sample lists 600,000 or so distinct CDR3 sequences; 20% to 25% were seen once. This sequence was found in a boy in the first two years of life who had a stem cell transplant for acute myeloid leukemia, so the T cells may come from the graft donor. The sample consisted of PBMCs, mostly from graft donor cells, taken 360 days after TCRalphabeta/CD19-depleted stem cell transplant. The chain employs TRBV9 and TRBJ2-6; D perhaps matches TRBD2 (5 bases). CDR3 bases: TGTGCCAGCAGCCCCCCCTTTGGGAGATCTGGGGCCAACGTCCTGACTTTC. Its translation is CASSPPFGRSGANVLTF.